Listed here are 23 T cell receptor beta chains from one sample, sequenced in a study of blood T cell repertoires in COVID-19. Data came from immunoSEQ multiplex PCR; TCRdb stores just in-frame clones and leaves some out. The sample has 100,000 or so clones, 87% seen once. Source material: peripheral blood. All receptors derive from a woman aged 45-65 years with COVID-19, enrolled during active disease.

The CDR3 DNA reads as TGTGCCAGCAGCCGCCGGGACAGGGGTTATGGCTACACCTTC. Its protein is CASSRRDRGYGYTF. The chain recombines TRBV3-1 (or the pseudogene TRBV3-2) with TRBJ1-2, with 10 bases that match TRBD1. Germline CDR1 LGHDT, CDR2 YNNKEL (reference sequence). The ends lost 4 bases at V and 5 bases at J; junction bases unmatched: 4. The CDR3 contains 14 residues.

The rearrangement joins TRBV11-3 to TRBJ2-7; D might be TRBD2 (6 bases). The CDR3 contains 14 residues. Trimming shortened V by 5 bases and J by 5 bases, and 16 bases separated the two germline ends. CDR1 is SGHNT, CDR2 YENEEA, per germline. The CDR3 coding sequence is TGTGCCAGCAGCCACGATGCGGGGCCCCACGAGCAGTACTTC. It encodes CASSHDAGPHEQYF. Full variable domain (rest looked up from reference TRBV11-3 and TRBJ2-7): EAGVVQSPRYKIIEKKQPVAFWCNPISGHNTLYWYLQNLGQGPELLIRYENEEAVDDSQLPKDRFSAERLKGVDSTLKIQPAELGDSAVYLCASSHDAGPHEQYFGPGTRLTVT.

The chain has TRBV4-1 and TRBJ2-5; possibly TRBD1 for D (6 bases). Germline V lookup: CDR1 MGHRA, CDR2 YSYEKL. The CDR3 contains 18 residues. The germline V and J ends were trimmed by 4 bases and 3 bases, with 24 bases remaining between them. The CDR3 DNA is TGCGCCAGCAGCCCCCTACAGGTCCGACAGGCGGAAGAAGAGACCCAGTACTTC. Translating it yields CASSPLQVRQAEEETQYF.

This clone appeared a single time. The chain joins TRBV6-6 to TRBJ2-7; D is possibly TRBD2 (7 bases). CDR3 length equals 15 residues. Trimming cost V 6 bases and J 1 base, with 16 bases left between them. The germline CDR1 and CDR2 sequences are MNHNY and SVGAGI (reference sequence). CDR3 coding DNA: TGTGCCAGCAGCCGTGGGGGGGCCCAGTCCTACGAGCAGTACTTC. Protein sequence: CASSRGGAQSYEQYF.

The CDR3 bases are TGTGCCAGCAGCCAAGGGACACCCTACGAGCAGTACTTC. This encodes CASSQGTPYEQYF. The chain recombines TRBV12-3 or TRBV12-4 with TRBJ2-7; D is perhaps TRBD1 (6 bases). Trimming stripped 6 bases from V and 2 bases from J, with 11 bases between. The CDR3 sequence is 13 residues long.

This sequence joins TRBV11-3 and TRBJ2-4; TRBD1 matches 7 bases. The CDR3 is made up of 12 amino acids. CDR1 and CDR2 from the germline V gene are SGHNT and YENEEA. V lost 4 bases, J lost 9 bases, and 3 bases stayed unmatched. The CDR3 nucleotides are TGTGCCAGCAGCTGGGACAGTATCATTCAGTACTTC. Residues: CASSWDSIIQYF.

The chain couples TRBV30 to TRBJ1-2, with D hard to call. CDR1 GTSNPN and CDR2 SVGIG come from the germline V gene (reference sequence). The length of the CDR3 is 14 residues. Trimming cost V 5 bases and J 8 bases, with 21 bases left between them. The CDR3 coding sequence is TGTGCCTGGTGGCCTCGGGGATCCCGTCGGGGCTACACCTTC. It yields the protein CAWWPRGSRRGYTF.

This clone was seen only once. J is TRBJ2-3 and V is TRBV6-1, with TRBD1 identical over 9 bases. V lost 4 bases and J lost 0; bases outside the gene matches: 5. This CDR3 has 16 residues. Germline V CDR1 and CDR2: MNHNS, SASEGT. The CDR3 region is CASSGFGTGSTDTQYF. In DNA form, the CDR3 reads TGTGCCAGCAGTGGGTTCGGGACAGGGAGCACAGATACGCAGTATTTT.

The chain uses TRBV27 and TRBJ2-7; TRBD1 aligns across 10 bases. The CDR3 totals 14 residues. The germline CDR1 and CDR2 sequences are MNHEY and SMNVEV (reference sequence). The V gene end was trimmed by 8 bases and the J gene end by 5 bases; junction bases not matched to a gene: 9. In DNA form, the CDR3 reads TGTGCCAGCCGTCAGGGGGGACAGGGGCACGAGCAGTACTTC. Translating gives CASRQGGQGHEQYF.

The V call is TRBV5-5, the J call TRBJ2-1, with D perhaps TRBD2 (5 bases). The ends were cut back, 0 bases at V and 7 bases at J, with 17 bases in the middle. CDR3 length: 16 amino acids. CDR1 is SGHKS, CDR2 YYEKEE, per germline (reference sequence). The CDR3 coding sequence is TGTGCCAGCAGCTTGGGGGCCCCCGTGACTAAAAATGAGCAGTTCTTC. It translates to CASSLGAPVTKNEQFF.

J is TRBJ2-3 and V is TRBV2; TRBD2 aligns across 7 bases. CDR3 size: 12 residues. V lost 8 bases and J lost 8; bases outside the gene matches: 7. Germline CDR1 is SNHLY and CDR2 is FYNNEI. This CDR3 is CASAQLASTQYF. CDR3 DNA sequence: TGTGCCAGCGCCCAACTAGCGTCTACGCAGTATTTT.

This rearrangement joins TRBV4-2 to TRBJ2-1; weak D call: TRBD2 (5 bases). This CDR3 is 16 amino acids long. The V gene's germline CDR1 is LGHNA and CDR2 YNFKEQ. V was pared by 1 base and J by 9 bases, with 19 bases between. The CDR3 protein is CASSQGEADRRGEQFF. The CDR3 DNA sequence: TGTGCCAGCAGCCAAGGGGAAGCAGACCGACGGGGTGAGCAGTTCTTC.

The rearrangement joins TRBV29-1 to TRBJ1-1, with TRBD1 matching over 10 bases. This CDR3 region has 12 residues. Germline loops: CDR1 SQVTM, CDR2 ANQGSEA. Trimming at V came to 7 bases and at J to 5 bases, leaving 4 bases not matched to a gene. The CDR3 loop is CSGGDRGTEAFF. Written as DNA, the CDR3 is TGCAGCGGGGGGGACAGGGGTACTGAAGCTTTCTTT. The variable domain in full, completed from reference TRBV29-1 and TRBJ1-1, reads SAVISQKPSRDICQRGTSLTIQCQVDSQVTMMFWYRQQPGQSLTLIATANQGSEATYESGFVIDKFPISRPNLTFSTLTVSNMSPEDSSIYLCSGGDRGTEAFFGQGTRLTVV.

CDR3 protein: CASNLSAKNIQYF. The CDR3 bases are TGTGCCAGCAACTTATCAGCCAAAAACATTCAGTACTTC. The chain has TRBV6-5 and TRBJ2-4; D remains unclear. The CDR3 sequence is 13 residues long. The germline gives CDR1 MNHEY, CDR2 SVGAGI. V lost 7 bases and J lost 0, with 7 bases in between.

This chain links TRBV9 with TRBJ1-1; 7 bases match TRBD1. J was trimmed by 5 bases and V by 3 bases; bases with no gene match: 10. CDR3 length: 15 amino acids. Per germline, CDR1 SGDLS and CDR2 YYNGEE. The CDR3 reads CASSGTVSGGTEAFF. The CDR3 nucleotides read TGTGCCAGCAGCGGGACAGTCTCAGGGGGAACTGAAGCTTTCTTT.

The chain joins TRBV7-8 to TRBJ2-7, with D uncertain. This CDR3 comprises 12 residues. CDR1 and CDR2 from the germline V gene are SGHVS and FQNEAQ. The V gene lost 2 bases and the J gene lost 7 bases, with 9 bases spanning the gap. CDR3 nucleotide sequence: TGTGCCAGCAGCTTACTGGCCGGGGAGCAGTACTTC. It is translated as CASSLLAGEQYF. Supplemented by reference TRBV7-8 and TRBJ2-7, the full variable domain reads GAGVSQSPRYKVAKRGQDVALRCDPISGHVSLFWYQQALGQGPEFLTYFQNEAQLDKSGLPSDRFFAERPEGSVSTLKIQRTQQEDSAVYLCASSLLAGEQYFGPGTRLTVT.

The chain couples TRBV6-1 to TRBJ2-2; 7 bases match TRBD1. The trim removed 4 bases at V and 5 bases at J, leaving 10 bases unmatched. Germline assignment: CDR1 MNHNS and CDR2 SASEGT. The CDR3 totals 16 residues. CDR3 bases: TGTGCCAGCAGTGGATGGGCAGGGGGTTTTACCGGGGAGCTGTTTTTT. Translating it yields CASSGWAGGFTGELFF.

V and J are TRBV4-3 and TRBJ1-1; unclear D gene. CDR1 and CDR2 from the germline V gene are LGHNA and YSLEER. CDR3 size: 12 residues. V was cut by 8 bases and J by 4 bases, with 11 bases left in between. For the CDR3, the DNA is TGCGCCAGCGGGAGCGCAGGCACTGAAGCTTTCTTT. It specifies CASGSAGTEAFF.

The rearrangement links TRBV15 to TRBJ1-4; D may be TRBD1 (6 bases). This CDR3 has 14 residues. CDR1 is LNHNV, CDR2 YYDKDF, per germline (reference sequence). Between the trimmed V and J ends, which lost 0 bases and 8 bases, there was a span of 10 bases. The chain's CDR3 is CATSRDRGSEKLFF. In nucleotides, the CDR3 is TGTGCCACCAGCAGAGACAGGGGCAGCGAAAAACTGTTTTTT.

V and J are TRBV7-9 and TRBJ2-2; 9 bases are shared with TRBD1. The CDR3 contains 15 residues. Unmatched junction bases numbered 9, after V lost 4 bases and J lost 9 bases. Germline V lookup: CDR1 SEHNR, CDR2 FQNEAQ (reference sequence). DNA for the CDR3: TGTGCCAGCAGCTACAGCTCCACAGGGGGCAGGGAGCTGTTTTTT. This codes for CASSYSSTGGRELFF.

CDR3 residues: CAWSPGTVNEQFF. The CDR3 bases are TGTGCCTGGAGTCCGGGGACAGTCAATGAGCAGTTCTTC. This chain connects TRBV30 to TRBJ2-1, with 7 bases aligning to TRBD1. Losses at the gene ends were 2 bases for V and 6 bases for J; bases not matched to a gene: 4. The CDR3 runs 13 residues. Germline-derived CDR1 and CDR2 are GTSNPN and SVGIG (reference sequence). Supplemented by reference TRBV30 and TRBJ2-1, the full variable domain reads SQTIHQWPATLVQPVGSPLSLECTVEGTSNPNLYWYRQAAGRGLQLLFYSVGIGQISSEVPQNLSASRPQDRQFILSSKKLLLSDSGFYLCAWSPGTVNEQFFGPGTRLTVL.

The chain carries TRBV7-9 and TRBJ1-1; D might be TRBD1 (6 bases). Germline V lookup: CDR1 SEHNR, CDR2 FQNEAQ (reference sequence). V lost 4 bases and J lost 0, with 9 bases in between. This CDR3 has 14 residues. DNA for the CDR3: TGTGCCAGCAGCTCCTGGACAGTGAACACTGAAGCTTTCTTT. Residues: CASSSWTVNTEAFF. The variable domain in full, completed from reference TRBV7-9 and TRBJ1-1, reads DTGVSQNPRHKITKRGQNVTFRCDPISEHNRLYWYRQTLGQGPEFLTYFQNEAQLEKSRLLSDRFSAERPKGSFSTLEIQRTEQGDSAMYLCASSSWTVNTEAFFGQGTRLTVV.

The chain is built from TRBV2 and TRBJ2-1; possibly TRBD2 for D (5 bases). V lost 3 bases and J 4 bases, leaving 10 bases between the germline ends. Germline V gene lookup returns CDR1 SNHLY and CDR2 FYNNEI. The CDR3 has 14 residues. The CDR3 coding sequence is TGTGCCAGCAGTGATAGGACTCATTACAATGAGCAGTTCTTC. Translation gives CASSDRTHYNEQFF.